This passage covers 11 T cell receptor beta chains from one sample sequenced in a study of vaccination and CD4 T cells after COVID-19. Time point: late sampling 161 to 241 days after vaccination in a few convalescent patients. One entry per CDR3 protein results from TCRdb running MiXCR on the PCR reads. The sample contains about 30,000 distinct CDR3 sequences, about 46% of which appear only once. Sequencing used CD4+ T cells from blood, obtained about 7 months after SARS-CoV-2 vaccination. Receptors were obtained from a human donor who had recovered from COVID-19.

The chain employs TRBV7-8 and TRBJ2-3; no reliable D call. Germline V gives CDR1 SGHVS, CDR2 FQNEAQ. CDR3 length: 14 amino acids. Trimming took off 5 bases at V and 0 bases at J, with 9 bases between the two ends. The CDR3 region is CASSTPDSTDTQYF. For the CDR3, the DNA is TGTGCCAGCAGCACCCCGGACAGCACAGATACGCAGTATTTT. The complete variable domain, with remaining parts taken from reference TRBV7-8 and TRBJ2-3, reads GAGVSQSPRYKVAKRGQDVALRCDPISGHVSLFWYQQALGQGPEFLTYFQNEAQLDKSGLPSDRFFAERPEGSVSTLKIQRTQQEDSAVYLCASSTPDSTDTQYFGPGTRLTVL.

This clonotype has just a few counts. One end of the junction varies from germline; a read error may be responsible. The rearrangement uses TRBV10-3 and TRBJ1-1; maybe TRBD1 (6 bases). Germline CDR1 and CDR2: ENHRY and SYGVKD. The CDR3 is 14 amino acids. CDR3 sequence: CAIRAGGRGTEAFF. CDR3 bases: TGTGCCATCAGAGCCGGGGGGCGCGGCACTGAAGCTTTTTTT.

The chain employs TRBV6-1 and TRBJ1-2; D is ambiguous. The V gene lost 6 bases and the J gene lost 4 bases, with 15 bases spanning the gap. The CDR3 consists of 14 residues. Germline loops: CDR1 MNHNS, CDR2 SASEGT. The CDR3 DNA sequence: TGTGCCAGCAGACACCTACGGGGAAGCTATGGCTACACCTTC. This codes for CASRHLRGSYGYTF.

The DNA for the CDR3 is TGTGCCAGCCGACCGACTAGACAGCCTTACAATGAGCAGTTCTTC. Translating gives CASRPTRQPYNEQFF. V and J are TRBV6-1 and TRBJ2-1; D is possibly TRBD2 (6 bases). Germline V gene data show CDR1 as MNHNS and CDR2 as SASEGT. This CDR3 is 15 amino acids long. Deletions cut 8 bases from V and 4 bases from J, with 18 bases between.

This clonotype was observed a handful of times. The chain recombines TRBV25-1 with TRBJ2-1; 8 bases are a match to TRBD2. This CDR3 spans 16 amino acids. The germline V gene encodes CDR1 MGHDK and CDR2 SYGVNS. V lost 2 bases to trimming and J lost 8 bases; unmatched junction nucleotides: 11. CDR3 sequence: CASSENAAGASDEQFF. The CDR3 bases are TGTGCCAGCAGTGAAAATGCAGCGGGAGCTTCCGATGAGCAGTTCTTC. Variable domain in full (rest from reference TRBV25-1 and TRBJ2-1): EADIYQTPRYLVIGTGKKITLECSQTMGHDKMYWYQQDPGMELHLIHYSYGVNSTEKGDLSSESTVSRIRTEHFPLTLESARPSHTSQYLCASSENAAGASDEQFFGPGTRLTVL.

In this sample, this clonotype turned up a few times. The chain combines TRBV7-9 with TRBJ2-1; D possibly uses TRBD1 or TRBD2 (5 bases each). The germline V gene has CDR1 SEHNR and CDR2 FQNEAQ (reference sequence). The ends were cut back, 6 bases at V and 2 bases at J, with 14 bases in the middle. The CDR3 totals 15 residues. CDR3 amino acids: CASSLTGTAYNEQFF. The CDR3 DNA sequence: TGTGCCAGCAGTTTAACCGGGACCGCCTACAATGAGCAGTTCTTC. Combining the CDR3 with reference TRBV7-9 and TRBJ2-1 gives the whole variable domain DTGVSQNPRHKITKRGQNVTFRCDPISEHNRLYWYRQTLGQGPEFLTYFQNEAQLEKSRLLSDRFSAERPKGSFSTLEIQRTEQGDSAMYLCASSLTGTAYNEQFFGPGTRLTVL.

This clonotype occurred a few times. The V and J genes are TRBV20-1 and TRBJ2-1; tentatively, D is TRBD2 (6 bases). CDR3 size: 16 residues. From germline, CDR1 is DFQATT and CDR2 SNEGSKA (reference sequence). V was shortened by 0 bases and J by 0 bases, with 12 bases between the two germline ends. The CDR3 DNA follows: TGCAGTGCTAGAGATAGGAGGGACTCCTCCTACAATGAGCAGTTCTTC. This codes for CSARDRRDSSYNEQFF.

The chain couples TRBV10-3 to TRBJ2-3; 13 bases line up with TRBD2. Per germline, CDR1 ENHRY and CDR2 SYGVKD. The CDR3 is made up of 16 amino acids. Trimming removed 8 bases from V and 6 bases from J; junction bases left unmatched: 11. CDR3 loop: CAIGNGLAGASDTQYF. The CDR3 coding sequence is TGTGCCATCGGAAATGGACTAGCGGGAGCGTCTGATACGCAGTATTTT.

This clonotype showed up just a few times. The genes are TRBV6-5 and TRBJ1-5; weak D call: TRBD1 (5 bases). CDR1 is MNHEY and CDR2 is SVGAGI in the germline V gene. Trimming took off 2 bases at V and 9 bases at J, with 14 bases between the two ends. The CDR3 is 14 amino acids. CDR3 protein: CASSYVAGGGPQHF. The DNA of the CDR3 is TGTGCCAGCAGTTACGTGGCGGGGGGAGGGCCCCAGCATTTT.

The V gene is TRBV7-9, the J gene TRBJ2-5; 8 bases fit TRBD1. The CDR3 contains 14 residues. Germline CDR1 and CDR2: SEHNR and FQNEAQ (reference sequence). V lost 3 bases, J lost 4 bases, and 4 bases stayed unmatched. The CDR3 sequence is CASSFRTGRETQYF. CDR3 nucleotide sequence: TGTGCCAGCAGCTTCCGGACAGGGCGAGAGACCCAGTACTTC. The full variable domain, rest sourced from reference TRBV7-9 and TRBJ2-5, is DTGVSQNPRHKITKRGQNVTFRCDPISEHNRLYWYRQTLGQGPEFLTYFQNEAQLEKSRLLSDRFSAERPKGSFSTLEIQRTEQGDSAMYLCASSFRTGRETQYFGPGTRLLVL.

The chain joins TRBV4-1 to TRBJ2-2, with TRBD2 matching 9 bases. V shed 4 bases and J 4 bases; nucleotides not matched to a gene: 7. The CDR3 totals 16 residues. The V gene's germline CDR1 is MGHRA and CDR2 YSYEKL. Here the CDR3 reads CASSPLAGVGTGELFF. CDR3 coding DNA: TGCGCCAGCAGCCCTTTAGCGGGAGTGGGCACCGGGGAGCTGTTTTTT.